This entry lists 14 T cell receptor beta chains sequenced from one sample in a study of cytomegalovirus exposure and HLA in healthy donors. PCR involved 60 Vbeta and 13 Jbeta primers. The assay was immunoSEQ multiplex PCR, and TCRdb's table has in-frame clones only and misses some. The table lists fewer than 200,000 clones, 81% of them singletons. Material for sequencing was PBMCs. Every receptor here comes from a woman aged 30 to 39 in good health and CMV-seronegative.

CDR3 in amino acids: CASRRGLAYEQYF. Here the CDR3 DNA reads TGTGCCAGCCGTAGGGGCTTGGCCTACGAGCAGTACTTC. The rearrangement joins TRBV28 to TRBJ2-7, with TRBD1 as a possible D gene (5 bases). The CDR3 is 13 residues long. The ends were cut back, 8 bases at V and 2 bases at J, with 13 bases in the middle. Germline CDR1 reads MDHEN; CDR2 reads SYDVKM.

The V and J genes are TRBV2 and TRBJ1-1, with 7 nucleotides matching TRBD1. Germline V gene sequence: CDR1 SNHLY, CDR2 FYNNEI. V shed 6 bases and J 4 bases; nucleotides not matched to a gene: 11. There are 15 residues in the CDR3. DNA of the CDR3: TGTGCCAGCAGCGGTCTACAGGGGCTGGTCACTGAAGCTTTCTTT. This codes for CASSGLQGLVTEAFF.

V gene TRBV7-6 combines with J gene TRBJ2-3, with 8 bases identical to TRBD2. CDR1 is SGHVS and CDR2 is FNYEAQ in the germline V gene. The CDR3 consists of 15 residues. The ends lost 1 base at V and 3 bases at J; junction bases unmatched: 3. The CDR3 DNA reads as TGTGCCAGCAGCTTAGAGGCTAGCGGGACAGATACGCAGTATTTT. It encodes CASSLEASGTDTQYF.

CDR3 in DNA: TGCGCCAGCAGCTTCTCGGCAGGGGGTCGAAATGAGCAGTTCTTC. Encoded protein: CASSFSAGGRNEQFF. This sequence joins TRBV5-1 and TRBJ2-1; the match to TRBD1 covers 7 bases. Germline V CDR1 and CDR2: SGHRS, YFSETQ. With 2 bases clipped from V and 7 bases from J, the junction kept 9 bases outside the gene matches. The CDR3 has 15 amino acids.

Only a few counts were recorded for this clone. The chain combines TRBV28 with TRBJ2-1; 8 bases match TRBD2. The CDR3 contains 15 residues. J lost 6 bases, V lost 6 bases, and 10 bases had no gene match. Germline V gene sequence: CDR1 MDHEN, CDR2 SYDVKM. The CDR3, as DNA: TGTGCCAGCAGCATTTCCCCGGGGGGGCTCAATGAGCAGTTCTTC. This encodes CASSISPGGLNEQFF.

This clone occurred a few times. The chain has TRBV19 and TRBJ2-7; TRBD1 agrees at 8 bases. The trim removed 1 base at V and 4 bases at J, leaving 6 bases unmatched. CDR3 length: 15 amino acids. The germline V gene has CDR1 LNHDA and CDR2 SQIVND (reference sequence). The CDR3 nucleotides read TGTGCCAGTAGTATAGTTTGGACAGGGTTTTACGAGCAGTACTTC. Its protein product is CASSIVWTGFYEQYF.

This clone was found a few times. The chain couples TRBV7-2 to TRBJ1-5; a possible D gene is TRBD1 (5 bases). CDR1 and CDR2 from the germline V gene are SGHTA and FQGNSA. The CDR3 spans 15 residues. The germline V and J ends were trimmed by 0 bases and 4 bases, with 10 bases remaining between them. The CDR3 bases are TGTGCCAGCAGCTTAGCGGGGACTAATAATCAGCCCCAGCATTTT. Residues: CASSLAGTNNQPQHF.

The V gene is TRBV28, the J gene TRBJ1-4; weak D call: TRBD1 (5 bases). CDR3 size: 15 residues. CDR1 MDHEN and CDR2 SYDVKM come from the germline V gene. V was trimmed by 6 bases and J by 3 bases, leaving 14 bases between them. CDR3 nucleotides: TGTGCCAGCAGGGACGGCCAGGGCCCTAATGAAAAACTGTTTTTT. Translating it yields CASRDGQGPNEKLFF.

The chain employs TRBV9 and TRBJ2-5, with 8 bases that match TRBD2. The CDR3 loop spans 13 amino acids. The germline V gene encodes CDR1 SGDLS and CDR2 YYNGEE. J gave up 5 bases and V 8 bases, and 8 bases lay outside the gene matches. The CDR3 sequence is CASSGSGSETQYF. The CDR3 bases are TGTGCCAGTAGTGGGAGCGGGAGTGAGACCCAGTACTTC.

The chain recombines TRBV5-1 with TRBJ1-3, with TRBD1 matching 11 bases. The trim removed 5 bases at V and 8 bases at J, leaving 9 bases unmatched. CDR1 SGHRS and CDR2 YFSETQ come from the germline V gene. CDR3 length equals 15 residues. The CDR3 nucleotides read TGCGCCAGCAGGTCCGGACAGGGGGCGTTGGACACCATATATTTT. Protein sequence: CASRSGQGALDTIYF.

The CDR3 coding sequence is TGTGCCAGCAGTGAATCGGGGGGGAGGACTGAAGCTTTCTTT. Protein product: CASSESGGRTEAFF. V and J are TRBV25-1 and TRBJ1-1; tentative D call: TRBD1 (5 bases). Germline values: CDR1 MGHDK, CDR2 SYGVNS. This CDR3 comprises 14 residues. V lost 1 base and J 5 bases, leaving 11 bases between the germline ends.

CDR3 sequence: CASGRDSLLTYQETQYF. The CDR3 bases are TGTGCCAGCGGCCGGGACAGCCTTCTAACGTACCAAGAGACCCAGTACTTC. The rearrangement links TRBV9 to TRBJ2-5; 7 bases fit TRBD1. CDR1 and CDR2 from the germline V gene are SGDLS and YYNGEE. The length of the CDR3 is 17 residues. With V trimmed by 7 bases and J by 0 bases, 15 bases remained unmatched.

J is TRBJ1-4 and V is TRBV5-1; D is perhaps TRBD1 (5 bases). Germline-derived CDR1 and CDR2 are SGHRS and YFSETQ. V lost 1 base to trimming and J lost 8 bases, with 12 bases between them. The CDR3 loop spans 14 amino acids. The CDR3, as DNA: TGCGCCAGCAGCTTGCGGCCGGGGGACGAAAAACTGTTTTTT. Translating it yields CASSLRPGDEKLFF.

The CDR3 nucleotides read TGTGCCAGCAGTGATTTATCCCATGAAACCCTAAATAATGAGCAGTTCTTC. Translation: CASSDLSHETLNNEQFF. The rearrangement uses TRBV6-1 and TRBJ2-1; unclear D gene. CDR1 is MNHNS and CDR2 is SASEGT in the germline V gene. Trimming cost V 3 bases and J 7 bases, with 22 bases left between them. The CDR3 spans 17 residues.